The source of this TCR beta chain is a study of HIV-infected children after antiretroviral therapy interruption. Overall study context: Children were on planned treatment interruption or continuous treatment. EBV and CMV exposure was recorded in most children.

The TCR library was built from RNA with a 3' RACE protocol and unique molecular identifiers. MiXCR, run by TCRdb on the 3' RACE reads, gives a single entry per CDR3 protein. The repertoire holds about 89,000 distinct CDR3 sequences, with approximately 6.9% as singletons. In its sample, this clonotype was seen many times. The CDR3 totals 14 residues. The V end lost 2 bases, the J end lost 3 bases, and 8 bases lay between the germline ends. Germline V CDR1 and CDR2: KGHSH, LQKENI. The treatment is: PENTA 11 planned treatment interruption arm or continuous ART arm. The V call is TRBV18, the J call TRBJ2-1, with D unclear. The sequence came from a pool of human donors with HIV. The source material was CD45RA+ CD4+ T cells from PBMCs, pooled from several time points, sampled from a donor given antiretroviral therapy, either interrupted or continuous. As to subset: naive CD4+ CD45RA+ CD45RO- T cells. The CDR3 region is CASSPGPDYNEQFF. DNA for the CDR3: TGTGCCAGCTCACCAGGCCCAGACTACAATGAGCAGTTCTTC.